Listed below are T cell receptor beta chains from one sample, sequenced in a study of T cells in Graves' hyperthyroidism and ophthalmopathy. One entry per CDR3 protein, called by TCRdb with MiXCR from the multiplex PCR reads. The data contain about 560,000 distinct CDR3 sequences, approximately 15% of them singletons. Sequenced: blood. These TCRs come from a young woman with Graves' hyperthyroidism. Both conserved end residues are part of each CDR3. The D gene is left open where the match is weak. Clone size is given for some rows only: seen once, a few or many times, or a class if the clone is expanded.

CDR3 DNA: TGTGCCAGCAGTAGGGCAGGGGGAAGCAATCAGCCCCAGCATTTT; CDR3 protein: CASSRAGGSNQPQHF; V gene: TRBV6-1; J gene: TRBJ1-5; D gene: TRBD1; clone size: few
CDR3 DNA: TGTGCCAGCCTCCCCAGGGCCGTGTGGACTAGTTGGACAGATACGCAGTATTTT; CDR3 protein: CASLPRAVWTSWTDTQYF; V gene: TRBV28; J gene: TRBJ2-3; D gene: TRBD2; clone size: -
CDR3 DNA: TGTGCTATAGGGAATCGGGGGTTCCCTCACACAGATACGCAGTATTTT; CDR3 protein: CAIGNRGFPHTDTQYF; V gene: TRBV12-5; J gene: TRBJ2-3; D gene: -; clone size: -
CDR3 DNA: TGCAGCGTTGGGCACGGGACAGGCCAAGGTGATACGCAGTATTTT; CDR3 protein: CSVGHGTGQGDTQYF; V gene: TRBV29-1; J gene: TRBJ2-3; D gene: TRBD1; clone size: many
CDR3 DNA: TGCAGTGCGAGGCTTCCGAGCTCCTACGAGCAGTACTTC; CDR3 protein: CSARLPSSYEQYF; V gene: TRBV20-1; J gene: TRBJ2-7; D gene: -; clone size: many
CDR3 DNA: TGTGCCAGCAGCTTAGTTTTAGCGGGAGGAGAGACCCAGTACTTC; CDR3 protein: CASSLVLAGGETQYF; V gene: TRBV11-2; J gene: TRBJ2-5; D gene: TRBD2; clone size: many
CDR3 DNA: TGTGCCAGCAGTGTAGCGGCTAGCACAGATACGCAGTATTTT; CDR3 protein: CASSVAASTDTQYF; V gene: TRBV6-1; J gene: TRBJ2-3; D gene: -; clone size: few
CDR3 DNA: TGTGCCAGTAGTATCGGGCGGATCAACACCGGGGAGCTGTTTTTT; CDR3 protein: CASSIGRINTGELFF; V gene: TRBV19; J gene: TRBJ2-2; D gene: -; clone size: -
CDR3 DNA: TGTGCCAGCAGTTTCGGGGTAGGGGAGACCCAGTACTTC; CDR3 protein: CASSFGVGETQYF; V gene: TRBV28; J gene: TRBJ2-5; D gene: -; clone size: many
CDR3 DNA: TGTGCCAGCAGCTCGACAGGGGCTGACACCTACAATGAGCAGTTCTTC; CDR3 protein: CASSSTGADTYNEQFF; V gene: TRBV7-9; J gene: TRBJ2-1; D gene: TRBD1; clone size: few
CDR3 DNA: TGTGCCAGCAGACCTGGAGCCTGGTCTAATTTGAACACTGAAGCTTTCTTT; CDR3 protein: CASRPGAWSNLNTEAFF; V gene: TRBV6-1; J gene: TRBJ1-1; D gene: -; clone size: -
CDR3 DNA: TGTGCCAGCAGTTTATTCCCGACAGGGACCACTGAAGCTTTCTTT; CDR3 protein: CASSLFPTGTTEAFF; V gene: TRBV6-2/TRBV6-3; J gene: TRBJ1-1; D gene: TRBD1; clone size: few
CDR3 DNA: TGTGCCAGCAGCTTAGAAAGGAAAGACGAGCAGTACTTC; CDR3 protein: CASSLERKDEQYF; V gene: TRBV7-9; J gene: TRBJ2-7; D gene: -; clone size: many
CDR3 DNA: TGTGCCAGGATTCGCGGGGGAAGTTGGGAGCTGTTTTTT; CDR3 protein: CARIRGGSWELFF; V gene: TRBV6-1; J gene: TRBJ2-2; D gene: TRBD2; clone size: few
CDR3 DNA: TGTGCCAGCAGTAAATCCGGGACAGTGACGAGCTCCTATAATTCACCCCTCCACTTT; CDR3 protein: CASSKSGTVTSSYNSPLHF; V gene: TRBV6-1; J gene: TRBJ1-6; D gene: TRBD1; clone size: many
CDR3 DNA: TGTGCCAGCAGGTTCAGAACAGGGGAATCGTACAATGAGCAGTTCTTC; CDR3 protein: CASRFRTGESYNEQFF; V gene: TRBV2; J gene: TRBJ2-1; D gene: TRBD1; clone size: -
CDR3 DNA: TGTGCCAGCAGCCAAAATAGCGGGGGGAATCAAGAGACCCAGTACTTC; CDR3 protein: CASSQNSGGNQETQYF; V gene: TRBV4-2; J gene: TRBJ2-5; D gene: TRBD2; clone size: few
CDR3 DNA: TGTGCCAGCAGTTTGGGACAGGGGGACCAAGAGACCCAGTACTTC; CDR3 protein: CASSLGQGDQETQYF; V gene: TRBV27; J gene: TRBJ2-5; D gene: TRBD1; clone size: many
CDR3 DNA: TGTGCCAGCAGTTTAGGGGTCTCCTACGCAGATACGCAGTATTTT; CDR3 protein: CASSLGVSYADTQYF; V gene: TRBV28; J gene: TRBJ2-3; D gene: -; clone size: many
CDR3 DNA: TGTGCCAGCACCCCCCCCGGGATCTCTGGAAACACCATATATTTT; CDR3 protein: CASTPPGISGNTIYF; V gene: TRBV12-3/TRBV12-4; J gene: TRBJ1-3; D gene: -; clone size: few
CDR3 DNA: TGTGCCAGCGGATTAGTGGGTGAGCAGTTCTTC; CDR3 protein: CASGLVGEQFF; V gene: TRBV13; J gene: TRBJ2-1; D gene: -; clone size: many
CDR3 DNA: TGCAGCGTTGTAATAGGAACCAATGAGCAGTTCTTC; CDR3 protein: CSVVIGTNEQFF; V gene: TRBV29-1; J gene: TRBJ2-1; D gene: -; clone size: -
CDR3 DNA: TGTGCCAGCAGCCCGGGACGACCGAGGGGTCAGCCCCAGCATTTT; CDR3 protein: CASSPGRPRGQPQHF; V gene: TRBV12-3/TRBV12-4; J gene: TRBJ1-5; D gene: -; clone size: many
CDR3 DNA: TGTGCCACCAGTGATCGGGACCGCATGGGCTACACCTTC; CDR3 protein: CATSDRDRMGYTF; V gene: TRBV24-1; J gene: TRBJ1-2; D gene: -; clone size: few
CDR3 DNA: TGCAGTGCCCGAGGCGGCGGGGGGGCGTACGAGCAGTACTTC; CDR3 protein: CSARGGGGAYEQYF; V gene: TRBV20-1; J gene: TRBJ2-7; D gene: TRBD2; clone size: many
CDR3 DNA: TGTGCCAGTAGTGTGGCCAGGACGGGCGGGAGTGAAAAACTGTTTTTT; CDR3 protein: CASSVARTGGSEKLFF; V gene: TRBV19; J gene: TRBJ1-4; D gene: -; clone size: -
CDR3 DNA: TGTGCCAGCAGTGAAATAGGCCCGGGACAGCTCTACAATGAGCAGTTCTTC; CDR3 protein: CASSEIGPGQLYNEQFF; V gene: TRBV6-4; J gene: TRBJ2-1; D gene: TRBD1; clone size: -
CDR3 DNA: TGCGCCAGCAGCCAAATCAGGGGGCGGACTGAAGCTTTCTTT; CDR3 protein: CASSQIRGRTEAFF; V gene: TRBV5-1; J gene: TRBJ1-1; D gene: TRBD1; clone size: few
CDR3 DNA: TGTGCCAGCAGCGTAGCGGGAGCGTCCTACAATGAGCAGTTCTTC; CDR3 protein: CASSVAGASYNEQFF; V gene: TRBV9; J gene: TRBJ2-1; D gene: -; clone size: many
CDR3 DNA: TGTGCCAGCTCACGACAGGCCGGCACTGAAGCTTTCTTT; CDR3 protein: CASSRQAGTEAFF; V gene: TRBV18; J gene: TRBJ1-1; D gene: -; clone size: few
CDR3 DNA: TGTGCCAGCAGTGAACCAGGGTCGGGGGAAAAACTGTTTTTT; CDR3 protein: CASSEPGSGEKLFF; V gene: TRBV28; J gene: TRBJ1-4; D gene: -; clone size: many
CDR3 DNA: TGTGCCAGCAGCTCAGGGCCGGGACTAGCGGGAAATGAGCAGTACTTC; CDR3 protein: CASSSGPGLAGNEQYF; V gene: TRBV7-7; J gene: TRBJ2-7; D gene: TRBD2; clone size: few
CDR3 DNA: TGTGCCAGCGGGACTAGCGGGTACTCCTACAATGAGCAGTTCTTC; CDR3 protein: CASGTSGYSYNEQFF; V gene: TRBV6-1; J gene: TRBJ2-1; D gene: TRBD2; clone size: -
CDR3 DNA: TGTGCCAGCAGCGGGACTAGCGGGAGGGGAGAGACCCAGTACTTC; CDR3 protein: CASSGTSGRGETQYF; V gene: TRBV12-3/TRBV12-4; J gene: TRBJ2-5; D gene: TRBD2; clone size: many
CDR3 DNA: TGTGCCAGCAGCCAAGATTGGCACCCCGGGAAGCAGTATTTT; CDR3 protein: CASSQDWHPGKQYF; V gene: TRBV3-1; J gene: TRBJ2-3; D gene: -; clone size: -